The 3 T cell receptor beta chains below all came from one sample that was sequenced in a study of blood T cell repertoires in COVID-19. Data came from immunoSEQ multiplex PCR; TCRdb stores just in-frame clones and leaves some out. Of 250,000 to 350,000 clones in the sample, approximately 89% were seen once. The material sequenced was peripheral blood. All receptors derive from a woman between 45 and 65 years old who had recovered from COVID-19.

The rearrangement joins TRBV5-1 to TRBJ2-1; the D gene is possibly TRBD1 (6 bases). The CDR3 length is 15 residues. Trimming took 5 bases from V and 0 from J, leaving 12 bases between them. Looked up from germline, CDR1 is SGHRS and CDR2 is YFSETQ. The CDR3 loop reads CASRTTGSSYNEQFF. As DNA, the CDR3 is TGCGCCAGCAGAACAACAGGGAGCTCCTACAATGAGCAGTTCTTC.

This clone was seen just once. CDR3 nucleotides: TGTGCCAGCAGTTTATCAGGGGCGAGCTATGGCTACACCTTC. Amino acid sequence: CASSLSGASYGYTF. The chain joins TRBV28 to TRBJ1-2; D possibly corresponds to TRBD1 (6 bases). Germline CDR1 reads MDHEN; CDR2 reads SYDVKM. The CDR3 runs to 14 residues. Trimming took 1 base from V and 4 from J, leaving 10 bases between them.

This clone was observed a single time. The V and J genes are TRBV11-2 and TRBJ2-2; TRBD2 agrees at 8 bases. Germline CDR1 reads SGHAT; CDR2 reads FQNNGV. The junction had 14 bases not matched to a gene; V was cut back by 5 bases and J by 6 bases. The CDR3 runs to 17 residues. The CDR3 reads CASSPGRRGAAPGELFF. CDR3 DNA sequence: TGTGCCAGCAGCCCCGGGAGGCGGGGGGCAGCTCCCGGGGAGCTGTTTTTT.